The rows below give T cell receptor beta chains drawn from one sample of a study of cytomegalovirus exposure and HLA in healthy donors. Libraries were prepared by immunoSEQ multiplex PCR; TCRdb keeps only in-frame clonotypes and omits some of them. The data show approximately 150,000 clones, 81% seen once. The sequenced sample consisted of PBMCs. These receptor sequences come from a woman aged 18-30 years in good health and CMV-seropositive. Each CDR3 is given with its conserved first and last residue. Each record gives: D gene, V gene, J gene, CDR3 protein. D genes are given only for firm matches.

d_gene: TRBD1; v_gene: TRBV10-3; j_gene: TRBJ2-2; CDR3aa: CAISGPQGDTGELFF
d_gene: TRBD1; v_gene: TRBV6-1; j_gene: TRBJ2-5; CDR3aa: CASSEGTGVLETQYF
d_gene: TRBD2; v_gene: TRBV15; j_gene: TRBJ2-5; CDR3aa: CATSREGGSGTPGETQYF
d_gene: TRBD1; v_gene: TRBV5-4; j_gene: TRBJ2-7; CDR3aa: CASSYPGQGIIEQYF
d_gene: NA; v_gene: TRBV7-2; j_gene: TRBJ1-2; CDR3aa: CASVGTLYGYTF
d_gene: TRBD2; v_gene: TRBV6-5; j_gene: TRBJ2-1; CDR3aa: CASSDLTGTSAFF
d_gene: TRBD1; v_gene: TRBV5-6; j_gene: TRBJ2-1; CDR3aa: CASSWTGSSYNEQFF
d_gene: TRBD1; v_gene: TRBV19; j_gene: TRBJ1-1; CDR3aa: CASSASGTGNTEAFF
d_gene: TRBD1; v_gene: TRBV19; j_gene: TRBJ2-1; CDR3aa: CASSIDRQGYNEQFF
d_gene: NA; v_gene: TRBV27; j_gene: TRBJ1-4; CDR3aa: CASSLSRQPVGEKLFF
d_gene: TRBD1; v_gene: TRBV7-2; j_gene: TRBJ1-1; CDR3aa: CASSLRSRGQPNTEAFF
d_gene: NA; v_gene: TRBV7-2; j_gene: TRBJ2-7; CDR3aa: CASSLAWPSSYEQYF
d_gene: NA; v_gene: TRBV7-8; j_gene: TRBJ2-1; CDR3aa: CASSFRSRILRYEQFF